Listed here are 30 T cell receptor beta chains from one sample, sequenced in a study of shared clonotypes between healthy human individuals. Data came from immunoSEQ multiplex PCR; TCRdb stores just in-frame clones and leaves some out. Of around 1,100,000 clones in the sample, 60% to 80% were seen once. What was sequenced was memory CD4+ T cells from PBMCs. Subset given: CD45RA-negative fraction. The receptors were gathered from a young man in good health. Some clones in this sample may be carry-over from other donors' samples.

Note on this clone: Other DNA sequences in this specimen translate into the identical CDR3. The V and J genes are TRBV18 and TRBJ2-7; D gene ambiguous. The CDR3 has 12 residues. Between the trimmed V and J ends, which lost 2 bases and 3 bases, there was a span of 5 bases. CDR1 and CDR2 (germline): KGHSH, LQKENI. CDR3 sequence: CASSPESYEQYF. The CDR3 nucleotides are TGTGCCAGCTCACCAGAAAGCTACGAGCAGTACTTC.

This clone was recorded at least ten times. V usage is TRBV30 and J usage is TRBJ2-5; no reliable D call. Germline assignment: CDR1 GTSNPN and CDR2 SVGIG (reference sequence). V was trimmed by 0 bases and J by 2 bases, leaving 10 bases between them. The CDR3 is 14 amino acids. The DNA of the CDR3 is TGTGCCTGGAGTGTATCCCTCAATCAAGAGACCCAGTACTTC. Translated: CAWSVSLNQETQYF.

The V call is TRBV7-2, the J call TRBJ2-5, with a weak D call TRBD1 (6 bases). CDR3 length: 14 residues. Germline lookup yields CDR1 SGHTA and CDR2 FQGNSA. V lost 6 bases and J 2 bases, leaving 13 bases between the germline ends. The CDR3 sequence is CASRSDRTQETQYF. The CDR3 DNA sequence: TGTGCCAGCAGATCTGACAGGACACAAGAGACCCAGTACTTC.

This clone was seen a handful of times. J is TRBJ2-3 and V is TRBV27; D possibly corresponds to TRBD1 (5 bases). The germline V gene has CDR1 MNHEY and CDR2 SMNVEV (reference sequence). The length of the CDR3 is 15 residues. Trimming cost V 4 bases and J 2 bases, with 13 bases left between them. The CDR3 reads CASSSGARATDTQYF. CDR3 coding DNA: TGTGCCAGCAGTTCTGGAGCCAGGGCCACAGATACGCAGTATTTT.

J is TRBJ2-7 and V is TRBV7-9; TRBD1 aligns across 9 bases. The germline V gene encodes CDR1 SEHNR and CDR2 FQNEAQ (reference sequence). Trimming at V came to 2 bases and at J to 4 bases, leaving 9 bases not matched to a gene. There are 16 residues in the CDR3. The DNA for the CDR3 is TGTGCCAGCAGCTTACCGCCGGGACAGGGATCATACGAGCAGTACTTC. Translation: CASSLPPGQGSYEQYF.

V and J are TRBV5-1 and TRBJ2-1, with 7 bases that match TRBD1. CDR1 and CDR2 (germline): SGHRS, YFSETQ. The V gene end was trimmed by 1 base and the J gene end by 0 bases; junction bases not matched to a gene: 4. This CDR3 region has 16 residues. The CDR3 nucleotides read TGCGCCAGCAGCTTGACAGGGGCAAGCTCCTACAATGAGCAGTTCTTC. This sequence encodes CASSLTGASSYNEQFF.

This chain links TRBV7-9 with TRBJ1-2, with TRBD1 identical over 10 bases. The CDR3 loop spans 14 amino acids. V dropped 5 bases and J dropped 4; count of bases not matched to a gene: 4. Germline lookup yields CDR1 SEHNR and CDR2 FQNEAQ (reference sequence). Written as DNA, the CDR3 is TGTGCCAGCAGCCCGGGACAGGGGACCTATGGCTACACCTTC. Translation: CASSPGQGTYGYTF.

The J gene is TRBJ1-2, the V gene TRBV18; TRBD1 is a possible D gene (6 bases). With 2 bases removed from V and 8 bases from J, the gap between germline ends came to 21 bases. The CDR3 extends over 16 amino acids. From germline, CDR1 is KGHSH and CDR2 LQKENI. This chain's CDR3 is CASSPGTFGQWGGYTF. In nucleotides, the CDR3 is TGTGCCAGCTCACCAGGGACATTCGGACAGTGGGGCGGCTACACCTTC.

The gene calls are TRBV7-7 and TRBJ2-1; the D gene could be TRBD1 or TRBD2 (5 bases each). The CDR3 covers 15 residues. CDR1 SSHAT and CDR2 FNYEAQ come from the germline V gene (reference sequence). The V and J ends lost 5 bases and 4 bases respectively, with 15 bases between them. CDR3 sequence: CASSPGPEGYNEQFF. The CDR3 region has the DNA TGTGCCAGCAGCCCGGGACCCGAGGGGTACAATGAGCAGTTCTTC.

The chain employs TRBV7-3 and TRBJ2-3; D possibly corresponds to TRBD2 (6 bases). The CDR3 runs 14 residues. Trimming removed 6 bases at V and 3 bases at J, with 13 bases between. Germline V gene data show CDR1 as SGHTA and CDR2 as FQGTGA. Here the CDR3 reads CASSYLARTDTQYF. DNA of the CDR3: TGTGCCAGCAGTTACCTAGCGAGGACAGATACGCAGTATTTT.

This chain joins TRBV29-1 and TRBJ2-3; possibly TRBD1 or TRBD2 for D (6 bases each). CDR3 length: 14 amino acids. V gave up 6 bases and J gave up 9 bases, with 22 bases separating them. Per germline, CDR1 SQVTM and CDR2 ANQGSEA. In DNA, the CDR3 is TGCAGCGTCGACAGGACAGCAACTAGCTTGACGCAGTATTTT. It translates to CSVDRTATSLTQYF.

This clone was detected once. The chain carries TRBV25-1 and TRBJ1-3, with D possibly TRBD1 on 5 matching bases. The CDR3 is 12 amino acids. V dropped 8 bases and J dropped 2 bases, with 7 bases sitting between them. Germline CDR1 is MGHDK and CDR2 is SYGVNS. DNA for the CDR3: TGTGCCAGCGGGACGGCTGGAAACACCATATATTTT. It translates to CASGTAGNTIYF.

V usage is TRBV5-1 and J usage is TRBJ2-2, with D possibly matching TRBD1 (6 bases). There are 15 residues in the CDR3. Trimming shortened V by 6 bases and J by 0 bases, and 12 bases separated the two germline ends. The germline V gene has CDR1 SGHRS and CDR2 YFSETQ. CDR3 sequence reads: CASMAGTPNTGELFF. CDR3 nucleotide sequence: TGCGCCAGCATGGCCGGGACACCGAACACCGGGGAGCTGTTTTTT.

As for this clone: The conserved final phenylalanine or tryptophan is absent from the CDR3, which likely points to a read error. The V call is TRBV11-3, the J call TRBJ1-1; D unresolved. Trimming took 9 bases from V and 0 from J, leaving 11 bases between them. The germline V gene encodes CDR1 SGHNT and CDR2 YENEEA. CDR3 length equals 13 residues. The CDR3 nucleotides are TGTGCCAGTAGCCCTGACATGAACACTGAAGCTTTCCTT. Translated: CASSPDMNTEAFL.

The chain uses TRBV29-1 and TRBJ2-1; D uncertain. V lost 5 bases, J lost 5 bases, and 13 bases lay in between. Germline-derived CDR1 and CDR2 are SQVTM and ANQGSEA. The CDR3 sequence is 13 residues long. As DNA, the CDR3 is TGCAGCGTTCGAGGTGGGGTGCACAATGAGCAGTTCTTC. Protein: CSVRGGVHNEQFF.

V usage is TRBV5-1 and J usage is TRBJ1-2; D call uncertain. CDR1 and CDR2 from the germline V gene are SGHRS and YFSETQ. Trimming stripped 4 bases from V and 0 bases from J, with 10 bases between. This CDR3 is built from 14 residues. CDR3 DNA sequence: TGCGCCAGCAGCGGTGACACCTCTAACTATGGCTACACCTTC. It yields the protein CASSGDTSNYGYTF.

The chain has TRBV7-9 and TRBJ1-3, with a weak D call TRBD1 (5 bases). This CDR3 is 16 amino acids long. Germline assignment: CDR1 SEHNR and CDR2 FQNEAQ (reference sequence). V was trimmed by 7 bases and J by 3 bases, leaving 19 bases between them. This CDR3 is CASTPVRASYGNTIYF. As DNA, the CDR3 is TGTGCCAGCACGCCTGTCAGGGCTTCTTATGGAAACACCATATATTTT.

This chain joins TRBV6-5 and TRBJ1-1; D is undetermined. Germline loops: CDR1 MNHEY, CDR2 SVGAGI. Between the trimmed V and J ends, which lost 5 bases and 1 base, there was a span of 8 bases. The length of the CDR3 is 13 residues. This CDR3 is CASSGRENTEAFF. For the CDR3, the DNA is TGTGCCAGCAGTGGAAGGGAGAACACTGAAGCTTTCTTT.

The chain is built from TRBV5-4 and TRBJ2-7; TRBD2 aligns across 12 bases. The V and J ends lost 4 bases and 6 bases, in that order; junction bases with no gene match: 5. From germline, CDR1 is SGHNT and CDR2 YYREEE (reference sequence). The CDR3 is 14 amino acids. The CDR3 bases are TGTGCCAGCAGCCCTAGCGGGAGGGCCGCCGAGCAGTACTTC. Translated: CASSPSGRAAEQYF.

The chain joins TRBV9 to TRBJ1-5; a weak D match, TRBD1 (6 bases). The CDR3 contains 15 residues. The germline V gene encodes CDR1 SGDLS and CDR2 YYNGEE. The V and J ends lost 0 bases and 3 bases respectively, with 10 bases between them. In DNA, the CDR3 is TGTGCCAGCAGCGTAGATCAGGGGAACAATCAGCCCCAGCATTTT. Amino acid sequence: CASSVDQGNNQPQHF.

In nucleotides, the CDR3 is TGTGCCAGCTCAGCCCGGGACAGACCGAACACCGGGGAGCTGTTTTTT. This encodes CASSARDRPNTGELFF. The chain recombines TRBV18 with TRBJ2-2, with 7 nucleotides matching TRBD1. Per the germline V gene, CDR1 is KGHSH and CDR2 is LQKENI. The CDR3 totals 16 residues. V shed 5 bases, J shed 0 bases, and the junction held 6 bases outside the gene matches.

V is TRBV29-1 and J is TRBJ2-2; tentative D call: TRBD2 (5 bases). Germline lookup yields CDR1 SQVTM and CDR2 ANQGSEA. CDR3 length: 14 amino acids. The V and J ends lost 4 bases and 6 bases respectively, with 15 bases between them. The CDR3 bases are TGCAGCGTTGCGGGTATGTGGGAGCCCGGGGAGCTGTTTTTT. Protein sequence: CSVAGMWEPGELFF.

This sequence joins TRBV21-1 and TRBJ1-5. TRBV21-1 has pseudogene status. This CDR3 is built from 14 residues. DNA of the CDR3: TGTGCCAGCAGGCTAGGGGAGTCCAATCAGCCCCAGCATTTT. It translates to CASRLGESNQPQHF.

The table lists this clone with a few counts. The V call is TRBV20-1, the J call TRBJ1-4; 9 nucleotides agree with TRBD1. The CDR3 totals 11 residues. Germline lookup yields CDR1 DFQATT and CDR2 SNEGSKA (reference sequence). J was trimmed by 8 bases and V by 6 bases; bases with no gene match: 1. In DNA form, the CDR3 reads TGCAGTGCGGGGACAGGGGAAAAACTGTTTTTT. It codes for CSAGTGEKLFF.

The rearrangement uses TRBV9 and TRBJ1-2, with a weak D call TRBD1 (5 bases). Between the trimmed V and J ends, which lost 3 bases and 4 bases, there was a span of 19 bases. This CDR3 is built from 16 residues. CDR1 is SGDLS, CDR2 YYNGEE, per germline. CDR3 in amino acids: CASSAPSRVSGYGYTF. Here the CDR3 DNA reads TGTGCCAGCAGCGCACCCTCCAGGGTGTCAGGCTATGGCTACACCTTC.

This chain uses TRBV28 with TRBJ2-1; 7 bases are a match to TRBD1. The CDR3 runs 14 residues. Germline CDR1 MDHEN, CDR2 SYDVKM. V trimming: 9 bases; J trimming: 0 bases; junction bases outside the gene matches: 5. This CDR3 reads CASTGVLSYNEQFF. CDR3 sequence (DNA): TGTGCCAGTACAGGGGTTCTCTCCTACAATGAGCAGTTCTTC.

A note on this clone: Other DNA sequences in this specimen translate into the identical CDR3. The chain is built from TRBV2 and TRBJ2-7; D is undetermined. Deletions cut 1 base from V and 3 bases from J, with 4 bases between. This CDR3 contains 12 residues. Germline CDR1 SNHLY, CDR2 FYNNEI. This chain's CDR3 is CASSEGFYEQYF. For the CDR3, the DNA is TGTGCCAGCAGTGAAGGGTTCTACGAGCAGTACTTC.

The V gene is TRBV28, the J gene TRBJ2-3; TRBD1 matches at 10 bases. The junction had 5 bases not matched to a gene; V was cut back by 6 bases and J by 5 bases. CDR3 size: 14 residues. The germline CDR1 and CDR2 sequences are MDHEN and SYDVKM. The CDR3 spells CASSPDRGLDTQYF. DNA of the CDR3: TGTGCCAGCAGCCCTGACAGGGGGCTAGATACGCAGTATTTT.

For this clone: Other DNA sequences within the sample encode an identical CDR3. This chain links TRBV18 with TRBJ2-1; TRBD2 matches 14 bases. The germline gives CDR1 KGHSH, CDR2 LQKENI. Germline trimming cut 3 bases from V and 6 bases from J; bases unmatched to any gene: 1. The CDR3 is made up of 15 amino acids. The CDR3 loop is CASSPTSGRGNEQFF. The CDR3 DNA sequence: TGTGCCAGCTCACCGACTAGCGGGAGGGGCAATGAGCAGTTCTTC. The whole variable domain, remainder taken from reference TRBV18 and TRBJ2-1, is NAGVMQNPRHLVRRRGQEARLRCSPMKGHSHVYWYRQLPEEGLKFMVYLQKENIIDESGMPKERFSAEFPKEGPSILRIQQVVRGDSAAYFCASSPTSGRGNEQFFGPGTRLTVL.

The V and J genes are TRBV2 and TRBJ2-6; no reliable D call. CDR3 size: 14 residues. In germline, CDR1 is SNHLY, CDR2 FYNNEI. Trimming left V 7 bases short and J 0 bases short, with 7 bases between. The CDR3 DNA reads as TGTGCCAGCAATAGGCTCTCTGGGGCCAACGTCCTGACTTTC. The encoded protein is CASNRLSGANVLTF.